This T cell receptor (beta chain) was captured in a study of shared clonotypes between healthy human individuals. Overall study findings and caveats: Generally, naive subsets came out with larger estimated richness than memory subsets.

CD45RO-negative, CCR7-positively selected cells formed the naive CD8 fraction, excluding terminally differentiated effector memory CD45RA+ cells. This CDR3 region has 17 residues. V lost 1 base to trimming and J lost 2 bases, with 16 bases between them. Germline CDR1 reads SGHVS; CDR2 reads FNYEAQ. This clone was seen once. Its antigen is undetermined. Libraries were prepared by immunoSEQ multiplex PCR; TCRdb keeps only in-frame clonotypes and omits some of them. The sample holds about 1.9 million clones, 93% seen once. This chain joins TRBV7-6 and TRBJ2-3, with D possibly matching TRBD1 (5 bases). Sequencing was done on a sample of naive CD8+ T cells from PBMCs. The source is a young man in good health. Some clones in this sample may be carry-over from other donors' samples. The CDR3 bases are TGTGCCAGCAGCTTAGATGTTTCGCTGGGGCTCACAGATACGCAGTATTTT. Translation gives CASSLDVSLGLTDTQYF.